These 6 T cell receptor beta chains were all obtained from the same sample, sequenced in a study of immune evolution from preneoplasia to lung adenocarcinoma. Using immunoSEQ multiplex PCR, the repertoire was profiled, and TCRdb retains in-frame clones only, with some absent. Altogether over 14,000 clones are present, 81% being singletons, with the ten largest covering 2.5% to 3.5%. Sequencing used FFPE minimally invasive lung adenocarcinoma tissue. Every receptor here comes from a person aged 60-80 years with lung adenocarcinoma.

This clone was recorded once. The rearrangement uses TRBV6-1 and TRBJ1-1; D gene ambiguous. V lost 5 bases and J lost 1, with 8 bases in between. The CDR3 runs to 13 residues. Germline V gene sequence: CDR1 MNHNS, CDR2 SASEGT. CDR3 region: CASSSPRNTEAFF. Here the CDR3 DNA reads TGTGCCAGCAGTTCCCCCAGGAACACTGAAGCTTTCTTT.

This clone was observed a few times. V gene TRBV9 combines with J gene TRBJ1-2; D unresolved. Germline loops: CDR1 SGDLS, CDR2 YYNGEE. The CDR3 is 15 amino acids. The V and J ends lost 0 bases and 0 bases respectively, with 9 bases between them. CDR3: CASSVARSPNYGYTF. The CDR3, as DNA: TGTGCCAGCAGCGTAGCTCGCTCTCCTAACTATGGCTACACCTTC.

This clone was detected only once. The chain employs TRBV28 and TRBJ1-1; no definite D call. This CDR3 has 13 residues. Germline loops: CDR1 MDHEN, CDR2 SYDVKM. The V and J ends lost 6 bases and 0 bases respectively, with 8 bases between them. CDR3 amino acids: CASSLHLNTEAFF. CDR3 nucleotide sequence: TGTGCCAGCAGCCTACACCTGAACACTGAAGCTTTCTTT.

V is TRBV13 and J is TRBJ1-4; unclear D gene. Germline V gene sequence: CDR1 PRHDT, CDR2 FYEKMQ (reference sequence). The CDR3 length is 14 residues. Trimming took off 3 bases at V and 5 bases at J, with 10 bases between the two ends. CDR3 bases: TGTGCCAGCAGCTTGAGGGTGTCGAATGAAAAACTGTTTTTT. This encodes CASSLRVSNEKLFF.

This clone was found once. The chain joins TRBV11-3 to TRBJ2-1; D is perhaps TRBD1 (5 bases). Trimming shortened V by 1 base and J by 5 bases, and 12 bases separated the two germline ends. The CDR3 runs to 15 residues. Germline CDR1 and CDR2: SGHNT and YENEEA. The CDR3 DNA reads TGTGCCAGCAGCTTAGTAGCAGGGTCGCACAATGAGCAGTTCTTC. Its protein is CASSLVAGSHNEQFF. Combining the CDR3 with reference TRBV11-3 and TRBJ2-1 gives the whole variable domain EAGVVQSPRYKIIEKKQPVAFWCNPISGHNTLYWYLQNLGQGPELLIRYENEEAVDDSQLPKDRFSAERLKGVDSTLKIQPAELGDSAVYLCASSLVAGSHNEQFFGPGTRLTVL.

CDR3 coding DNA: TGTGCCATCAGTGAGTCTAGGGGTTCGCGAGGATATGGCTACACCTTC. It is translated as CAISESRGSRGYGYTF. This rearrangement joins TRBV10-3 to TRBJ1-2, with D perhaps matching TRBD1 (5 bases). This CDR3 comprises 16 residues. V lost 0 bases and J 5 bases, leaving 16 bases between the germline ends. Germline assignment: CDR1 ENHRY and CDR2 SYGVKD.